The clone carrying this T cell receptor (beta chain) has at least ten counts. The data were obtained in a study of T cells in Graves' hyperthyroidism and ophthalmopathy. Trimming pared 1 base from V and 4 bases from J, leaving 14 bases between. The length of the CDR3 is 16 residues. Germline lookup yields CDR1 SGHTA and CDR2 FQGNSA. There were TCR beta CDR3 regions amplified from RNA transcripts. Using the HTBI primer set, a first-round RT-PCR was run on the TCR CDR3. MiXCR, applied by TCRdb to the multiplex PCR reads, yields one record per CDR3 protein. The sample has about 200,000 distinct CDR3 sequences; around a sixth are singletons.

Sequenced: blood. This TCR derives from a woman in her fifties or sixties with Graves' hyperthyroidism. This rearrangement joins TRBV7-2 to TRBJ1-5, with D maybe TRBD1 (5 bases). DNA of the CDR3: TGTGCCAGCAGCTTAGGGGGACCCACTAGGAATCAGCCCCAGCATTTT. Its protein is CASSLGGPTRNQPQHF.